This is a list of T cell receptor beta chains from one sample in a study of cytotoxic CD8 clonotypes in ibrutinib-treated CLL. Produced via immunoSEQ multiplex PCR; TCRdb's table is partial and in-frame only. Of 160,000 or so clones detected, roughly 88% appear once; the ten largest clones hold about 2.9%. The material sequenced was PBMCs, taken at disease progression, from a patient treated with ibrutinib. These receptors were taken from a human donor with chronic lymphocytic leukemia. Each CDR3 is given with its conserved first and last residue. The order of the fields is D gene, clone size, J gene, V gene, CDR3 protein, CDR3 DNA. The D gene is left open where the match is weak. The size field is filled for only some rows; it gives once, few, many or a size class.

>TRBD1|NA|TRBJ2-2|TRBV2
CASSGTGNTGELFF
TGTGCCAGCAGCGGGACAGGGAACACCGGGGAGCTGTTTTTT
>NA|once|TRBJ2-5|TRBV6-5
CASRHVFGGETQYF
TGTGCCAGCAGGCACGTCTTTGGTGGAGAGACCCAGTACTTC
>TRBD1|NA|TRBJ1-2|TRBV12-5
CASGETRRQGGGYTF
TGTGCTAGTGGCGAAACCAGAAGACAGGGAGGTGGCTACACCTTC
>NA|NA|TRBJ1-5|TRBV16
CASSQSGSNQPQHF
TGTGCCAGCAGCCAATCAGGATCAAATCAGCCCCAGCATTTT
>TRBD2|NA|TRBJ2-3|TRBV5-1
CASSREGGDTQYF
TGCGCCAGCAGCCGGGAGGGGGGAGATACGCAGTATTTT
>NA|NA|TRBJ2-7|TRBV14
CASSQDLGTEQYF
TGTGCCAGCAGCCAAGATTTGGGCACCGAGCAGTACTTC
>TRBD2|NA|TRBJ2-3|TRBV5-6
CASSLLGLAGATDTQYF
TGTGCCAGCAGCTTGTTGGGACTAGCGGGAGCTACAGATACGCAGTATTTT
>NA|NA|TRBJ1-1|TRBV10-1
CASSERGGGTEAFF
TGCGCCAGCAGTGAACGAGGGGGAGGCACTGAAGCTTTCTTT
>NA|NA|TRBJ2-3|TRBV5-1
CATRGDKGSTDTQYF
TGCGCCACCAGGGGGGATAAGGGCAGCACAGATACGCAGTATTTT
>NA|NA|TRBJ2-5|TRBV18
CASSSKMGEGETQYF
TGTGCCAGCTCCTCTAAGATGGGAGAAGGAGAGACCCAGTACTTC
>TRBD2|NA|TRBJ2-2|TRBV30
CAWSVRGRSLELFF
TGTGCCTGGAGTGTTCGCGGGAGGTCCTTGGAGCTGTTTTTT
>NA|NA|TRBJ2-1|TRBV27
CASSFLGVEQFF
TGTGCCAGCAGTTTCTTGGGAGTTGAGCAGTTCTTC
>NA|NA|TRBJ1-5|TRBV6-5
CASSYSSLSNQPQHF
TGTGCCAGCAGTTACTCGAGCCTTAGCAATCAGCCCCAGCATTTT
>NA|NA|TRBJ1-5|TRBV21-1
CASSKTGPRGHQPQHF
TGTGCCAGCAGCAAAACTGGTCCCAGGGGGCATCAGCCCCAGCATTTT
>NA|NA|TRBJ1-5|TRBV7-8
CASSLAKGWQPQHF
TGTGCCAGCAGCTTAGCGAAGGGGTGGCAGCCCCAGCATTTT
>TRBD1|NA|TRBJ1-1|TRBV7-8
CASSLQGVRTEAFF
TGTGCCAGCAGCTTGCAGGGGGTCCGCACTGAAGCTTTCTTT
>NA|NA|TRBJ2-1|TRBV11-2
CASSAELRVAAYNEQFF
TGTGCCAGCAGCGCCGAACTCCGGGTGGCAGCCTACAATGAGCAGTTCTTC
>NA|NA|TRBJ2-1|TRBV27
CASSFQGPYNEQFF
TGTGCCAGCAGTTTTCAGGGGCCCTACAATGAGCAGTTCTTC
>NA|NA|TRBJ1-1|TRBV19
CASSTDWTVNTEAFF
TGTGCCAGTAGTACCGACTGGACTGTGAACACTGAAGCTTTCTTT
>NA|NA|TRBJ2-7|TRBV6-5
CASKREYEQYF
TGTGCCAGCAAGAGAGAGTACGAGCAGTACTTC
>TRBD2|NA|TRBJ2-7|TRBV6-5
CASSRLAGGYEQYF
TGTGCCAGCAGTAGGCTAGCGGGAGGGTACGAGCAGTACTTC
>TRBD2|NA|TRBJ2-7|TRBV11-3
CASSLAGGGSYEQYF
TGTGCCAGCAGCTTAGCTGGGGGGGGCTCCTACGAGCAGTACTTC